Each of the 15 T cell receptor beta chains below was sequenced from the same sample in a study of blood T cell repertoires in COVID-19. TCRdb's table, derived via immunoSEQ multiplex PCR, lists solely in-frame clones and lacks some. Seen here are some 700,000 clones, more than 80% observed once, and the top ten hold about 0.24%. Sequenced material: peripheral blood. All receptors come from a woman aged 18-29 years with acute or convalescent COVID-19.

The chain joins TRBV6-6 to TRBJ2-4, with TRBD2 as a possible D gene (6 bases). V was clipped by 7 bases and J by 0 bases, with 13 bases between them. CDR3 size: 15 residues. Germline V gene data show CDR1 as MNHNY and CDR2 as SVGAGI (reference sequence). The CDR3 spells CASTSGTVAKNIQYF. The DNA for the CDR3 is TGTGCCAGCACTTCCGGGACTGTAGCCAAAAACATTCAGTACTTC.

CDR3 nucleotide sequence: TGTGCCAGCACCAAGGAGCCACTCTACTTCTATGGCTACACCTTC. Protein product: CASTKEPLYFYGYTF. V gene TRBV21-1 combines with J gene TRBJ1-2. TRBV21-1 is an annotated pseudogene. The CDR3 has 15 residues.

The chain links TRBV7-2 to TRBJ2-7; possibly TRBD2 for D (6 bases). This CDR3 is 12 amino acids long. V was shortened by 5 bases and J by 7 bases, with 12 bases between the two germline ends. The germline V gene encodes CDR1 SGHTA and CDR2 FQGNSA. CDR3 sequence reads: CASSLVAGEQYF. CDR3 in DNA: TGTGCCAGCAGCCTCGTCGCGGGAGAGCAGTACTTC.

The chain recombines TRBV11-2 with TRBJ2-5; 7 bases are a match to TRBD1. The germline V gene has CDR1 SGHAT and CDR2 FQNNGV. With V trimmed by 7 bases and J by 4 bases, 6 bases remained unmatched. CDR3 length equals 13 residues. The CDR3 protein is CASTRYRGETQYF. CDR3 nucleotide sequence: TGTGCCAGCACTCGTTACAGGGGAGAGACCCAGTACTTC.

V usage is TRBV11-3 and J usage is TRBJ2-2; 9 nucleotides align to TRBD2. Trimming removed 0 bases from V and 6 bases from J; junction bases left unmatched: 5. Germline values: CDR1 SGHNT, CDR2 YENEEA. The CDR3 totals 16 residues. CDR3 coding DNA: TGTGCCAGCAGCTTAGACGGGCGGGAGGGGGCCGGGGAGCTGTTTTTT. It translates to CASSLDGREGAGELFF.

V is TRBV29-1 and J is TRBJ1-1; D is undetermined. This CDR3 contains 8 residues. Trimming cost V 3 bases and J 9 bases, with 2 bases left between them. Germline CDR1 SQVTM, CDR2 ANQGSEA. The CDR3 protein is CSVDKAFF. The DNA for the CDR3 is TGCAGCGTTGATAAAGCTTTCTTT.

The chain links TRBV28 to TRBJ1-2, with TRBD1 matching over 8 bases. V lost 6 bases and J lost 4; bases outside the gene matches: 7. This CDR3 region has 14 residues. The germline gives CDR1 MDHEN, CDR2 SYDVKM. This CDR3 reads CASRLGQAPYGYTF. The CDR3, as DNA: TGTGCCAGCAGGTTGGGACAGGCTCCCTATGGCTACACCTTC.

The V gene is TRBV29-1, the J gene TRBJ2-7; no firm D call. The CDR3 spans 14 residues. Deletions cut 4 bases from V and 0 bases from J, with 13 bases between. The germline V gene encodes CDR1 SQVTM and CDR2 ANQGSEA. CDR3 nucleotide sequence: TGCAGCGTTGCAGCACAGTTCAGCTCCTACGAGCAGTACTTC. Its translation is CSVAAQFSSYEQYF.

V usage is TRBV12-3 or TRBV12-4 and J usage is TRBJ1-2; D not certain. The CDR3 length is 13 residues. The V gene lost 2 bases and the J gene lost 8 bases, with 12 bases spanning the gap. The CDR3 spells CASSLSGGLGYTF. The DNA for the CDR3 is TGTGCCAGCAGTTTATCAGGTGGCCTGGGCTACACCTTC.

The V call is TRBV7-8, the J call TRBJ2-7, with D maybe TRBD2 (5 bases). This CDR3 region has 14 residues. The germline CDR1 and CDR2 sequences are SGHVS and FQNEAQ. The V end was cut by 5 bases, the J end by 6 bases, with 17 bases between. CDR3 DNA sequence: TGTGCCAGCAGCCCCCTGAGACTACCCTCCGAGCAGTACTTC. Residues: CASSPLRLPSEQYF.

The chain employs TRBV28 and TRBJ2-7; no reliable D call. The CDR3 totals 13 residues. With 8 bases removed from V and 0 bases from J, the gap between germline ends came to 11 bases. Germline loops: CDR1 MDHEN, CDR2 SYDVKM. CDR3 sequence (DNA): TGTGCCAGCTTGGCCAGGCCCTCCTACGAGCAGTACTTC. This codes for CASLARPSYEQYF.

The CDR3 sequence: CASSSGQHYGYTF. The CDR3 coding sequence is TGTGCCAGCAGCTCCGGACAGCATTATGGCTACACCTTC. V gene TRBV5-4 combines with J gene TRBJ1-2; possibly TRBD1 for D (6 bases). Germline V gene data show CDR1 as SGHNT and CDR2 as YYREEE (reference sequence). Trimming took 3 bases from V and 5 from J, leaving 11 bases between them. The length of the CDR3 is 13 residues.

The V and J genes are TRBV19 and TRBJ1-4; maybe TRBD1 (6 bases). V shed 10 bases and J shed 3 bases, with 18 bases lying between them. This CDR3 region has 15 residues. Germline V gene data show CDR1 as LNHDA and CDR2 as SQIVND (reference sequence). The CDR3 coding sequence is TGTGCCACAAACCGGGCACAGGGACCTAATGAAAAACTGTTTTTT. Amino acid sequence: CATNRAQGPNEKLFF.

The J gene is TRBJ2-5, the V gene TRBV24-1, with D unresolved. CDR1 and CDR2 (germline): KGHDR, SFDVKD. Trimming removed 3 bases from V and 1 base from J, with 8 bases in between. This CDR3 is built from 14 residues. The CDR3 here is CATSDALTQETQYF. CDR3 in DNA: TGTGCCACCAGTGATGCACTCACCCAAGAGACCCAGTACTTC.

V is TRBV9 and J is TRBJ2-1; 7 nucleotides agree with TRBD1. The length of the CDR3 is 12 residues. The ends lost 3 bases at V and 12 bases at J; junction bases unmatched: 6. Germline V gene lookup returns CDR1 SGDLS and CDR2 YYNGEE. CDR3 coding DNA: TGTGCCAGCAGCGGACAGGGATTGGGGCAGTTCTTC. Its protein product is CASSGQGLGQFF.